What follows describes a single T cell receptor beta chain. Assay: immunoSEQ multiplex PCR; the TCRdb copy retains only in-frame clones and omits some. The sample has about 11,000 clones, about 89% seen once; the top ten hold less than 6.5%. This record belongs to a study of T cell changes during pregnancy in multiple sclerosis. The trim removed 4 bases at V and 4 bases at J, leaving 0 bases unmatched. CDR3 size: 12 residues. The sample here was CD8+ T cells from peripheral blood mononuclear cells, taken in the first trimester of pregnancy. This chain links TRBV5-3 with TRBJ1-1; 8 nucleotides align to TRBD1. TRBV5-3 is placed among ORFs of uncertain function. This TCR was recovered from a female donor in good health, enrolled as a control in a pregnancy study. In DNA, the CDR3 is TGTGCCAGAAGCACAGGGGGCACTGAAGCTTTCTTT. Translating gives CARSTGGTEAFF.